A selection of T cell receptor beta chains follows, all from one sample in a study of beta chain features in type 1 diabetes. TCRdb keeps only in-frame clones here, not all; method: immunoSEQ multiplex PCR. The data hold hundreds of thousands of clones, with around 16% observed a single time. The sequencing input was naive CD4+ T cells from blood. Source of these receptors: a man between 18 and 35 years old in good health. Both conserved end residues are part of each CDR3. D genes are given only for firm matches. The size entry is marked missing in some rows and otherwise reads once, few, many or a size class.

d_call | j_call | v_call | clone_size | cdr3_aa | cdr3_nt
TRBD2 | TRBJ2-2 | TRBV5-8 | few | CASSPGTSLVGGTGELFF | TGTGCCAGCAGCCCGGGGACTAGCCTTGTCGGTGGCACCGGGGAGCTGTTTTTT
- | TRBJ1-3 | TRBV9 | - | CASSVPSSGNTIYF | TGTGCCAGCAGCGTACCGAGCTCTGGAAACACCATATATTTT
- | TRBJ1-1 | TRBV6-5 | once | CASSYSMSGTEAFF | TGTGCCAGCAGTTACTCGATGTCTGGGACTGAAGCTTTCTTT
- | TRBJ2-5 | TRBV20-1 | few | CSARRLQTQYF | TGCAGTGCTAGGAGGCTTCAGACCCAGTACTTC
- | TRBJ2-2 | TRBV28 | once | CASSLMEGNTGELFF | TGTGCCAGCAGTTTAATGGAAGGGAACACCGGGGAGCTGTTTTTT
- | TRBJ1-5 | TRBV19 | - | CASKGGQARQPQHF | TGTGCCAGTAAGGGGGGCCAGGCTCGGCAGCCCCAGCATTTT
- | TRBJ1-5 | TRBV27 | few | CASSSKSGRRGLNQPQHF | TGTGCCAGCAGTTCCAAGTCCGGACGGAGAGGATTAAATCAGCCCCAGCATTTT
TRBD2 | TRBJ2-7 | TRBV30 | - | CAWSVLLAGGYEQYF | TGTGCCTGGAGTGTACTACTAGCGGGGGGCTACGAGCAGTACTTC
- | TRBJ1-1 | TRBV15 | - | CATSPRGTEAFF | TGTGCCACCAGCCCCCGGGGCACTGAAGCTTTCTTT
TRBD2 | TRBJ2-1 | TRBV4-3 | once | CASSRWTSGGAYEQFF | TGCGCCAGCAGCCGATGGACTAGCGGGGGGGCGTATGAGCAGTTCTTC
TRBD2 | TRBJ2-3 | TRBV9 | - | CASSVAASGGFGDTQYF | TGTGCCAGCAGCGTAGCAGCTAGCGGGGGGTTCGGCGATACGCAGTATTTT
TRBD2 | TRBJ2-1 | TRBV9 | - | CASSVELADDNEQFF | TGTGCCAGCAGCGTAGAACTAGCGGACGACAATGAGCAGTTCTTC
- | TRBJ2-7 | TRBV5-4 | - | CASSPGKGAYEQYF | TGTGCCAGCAGCCCCGGGAAGGGGGCCTACGAGCAGTACTTC
- | TRBJ1-5 | TRBV4-2 | few | CASSQDQRADQPQHF | TGTGCCAGCAGCCAAGATCAAAGGGCAGATCAGCCCCAGCATTTT
TRBD1 | TRBJ1-2 | TRBV4-2 | few | CASSQEPTGDHTF | TGTGCCAGCAGCCAAGAACCGACAGGGGACCACACCTTC
- | TRBJ1-1 | TRBV5-1 | once | CASSALDRNTEAFF | TGCGCCAGCAGCGCCTTGGACAGGAACACTGAAGCTTTCTTT
- | TRBJ2-1 | TRBV28 | few | CATLDRGHNYNEQFF | TGTGCCACCCTGGATCGGGGGCATAACTACAATGAGCAGTTCTTC
- | TRBJ2-7 | TRBV4-3 | few | CASSQVWGPQGLSYEQYF | TGCGCCAGCAGCCAAGTATGGGGGCCCCAGGGGCTTTCCTACGAGCAGTACTTC
- | TRBJ1-5 | TRBV4-1 | few | CASSQSFRDGHPNQPQHF | TGCGCCAGCAGCCAATCATTTCGGGACGGACACCCCAATCAGCCCCAGCATTTT
- | TRBJ2-7 | TRBV10-3 | - | CAISASLGGKDEQYF | TGTGCCATCAGTGCAAGTCTAGGGGGAAAGGACGAGCAGTACTTC
- | TRBJ1-1 | TRBV27 | - | CASSFGTMNTEAFF | TGTGCCAGCAGTTTTGGCACAATGAACACTGAAGCTTTCTTT
- | TRBJ2-1 | TRBV7-3 | few | CASSRGAGVYNEQFF | TGTGCCAGCAGCCGAGGGGCAGGGGTCTACAATGAGCAGTTCTTC
TRBD1 | TRBJ2-7 | TRBV7-9 | - | CASSPRDRGIYEQYF | TGTGCCAGCAGCCCAAGAGACAGGGGGATCTACGAGCAGTACTTC
- | TRBJ2-1 | TRBV2 | - | CASSSNNEQFF | TGTGCCAGCAGTTCCAATAATGAGCAGTTCTTC
TRBD1 | TRBJ2-1 | TRBV7-9 | - | CASSPRQGRGYNEQFF | TGTGCCAGCAGCCCTAGACAGGGAAGGGGGTACAATGAGCAGTTCTTC
- | TRBJ1-1 | TRBV9 | - | CASSVGMANTEAFF | TGTGCCAGCAGCGTAGGAATGGCGAACACTGAAGCTTTCTTT
TRBD2 | TRBJ2-3 | TRBV10-3 | - | CAISVTSGSDTQYF | TGTGCCATCAGTGTGACTAGCGGGTCAGATACGCAGTATTTT
TRBD1 | TRBJ2-5 | TRBV18 | few | CASSPPTGSFQETQYF | TGTGCCAGCTCACCACCGACAGGGAGTTTCCAAGAGACCCAGTACTTC
TRBD1 | TRBJ2-3 | TRBV29-1 | - | CSAKTFRDRRTDTQYF | TGCAGCGCCAAAACTTTCAGGGACAGGAGAACAGATACGCAGTATTTT
TRBD1 | TRBJ2-7 | TRBV9 | - | CASSVGDRSSYEQYF | TGTGCCAGCAGCGTAGGGGACAGGAGTTCCTACGAGCAGTACTTC
- | TRBJ1-1 | TRBV7-2 | - | CASSGGLNTEAFF | TGTGCCAGCAGTGGCGGCCTGAACACTGAAGCTTTCTTT